This T cell receptor beta chain derives from a study of T cell repertoires in cytomegalovirus infection. Comment on this clonotype: The antigen remains unidentified.

Via MiXCR, TCRdb re-called the reads, giving one row per CDR3 protein. The repertoire includes some 700,000 distinct CDR3 sequences, 35% of them detected once, and more than 2.5% sits in the top ten. Regarding the study as a whole: Dominating the ex vivo response were HLA-C-restricted CMV-specific TCR beta clonotypes.

The CDR3 is 14 amino acids. CDR1 is MNHNY, CDR2 SVGAGI, per germline (reference sequence). After removal of 6 bases from V and 7 bases from J, the junction contained 10 bases not matched to a gene. J is TRBJ1-2 and V is TRBV6-6; TRBD1 aligns across 8 bases. The sequence was obtained from a human donor in good health (CMV status not recorded). Some clones in this sample may be carry-over from other donors' samples. Sequenced sample: PBMCs. The CDR3 DNA reads as TGTGCCAGCAGCTCCACCGCCAGGGGGCTTGGCTACACCTTC. Its translation is CASSSTARGLGYTF.